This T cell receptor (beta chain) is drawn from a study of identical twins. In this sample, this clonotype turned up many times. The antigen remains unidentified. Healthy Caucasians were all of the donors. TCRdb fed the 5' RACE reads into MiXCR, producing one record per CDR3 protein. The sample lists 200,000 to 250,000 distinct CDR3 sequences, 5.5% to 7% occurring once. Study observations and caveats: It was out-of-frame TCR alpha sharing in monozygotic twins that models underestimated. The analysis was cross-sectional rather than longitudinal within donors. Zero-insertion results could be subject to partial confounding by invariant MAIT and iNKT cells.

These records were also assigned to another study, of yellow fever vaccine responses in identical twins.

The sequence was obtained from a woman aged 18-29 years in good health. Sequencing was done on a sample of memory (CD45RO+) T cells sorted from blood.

The CDR3 DNA sequence: TGTGCCAGCAGTCAACAGGACAGAGCCAAAAACATTCAGTACTTC. Translation gives CASSQQDRAKNIQYF. The rearrangement uses TRBV28 and TRBJ2-4, with a tentative D call TRBD1 (6 bases). Germline lookup yields CDR1 MDHEN and CDR2 SYDVKM. The CDR3 is 15 residues long. Trimming took 5 bases from V and 0 from J, leaving 11 bases between them.